The 8 T cell receptor beta chains below were found in one sample sequenced in a study of blood T cell repertoires in COVID-19 (dated by TCRdb to 2019 to 2021). Library preparation used the immunoSEQ multiplex PCR assay. The source is immuneACCESS, and TCRdb retained only in-frame sequences with V and J called. Part of the clones is not carried over; for the studies checked, unresolved V genes explain less than half of this, and the remainder is unexplained. Here the sample has hundreds of thousands of clones; approximately 90% occur a single time. The leading ten clones occupy approximately 8.3% of the sample. Material for sequencing was PBMCs or T cells enriched from blood (not recorded which). These TCRs come from a woman in her fifties or sixties who had recovered from COVID-19.

The rearrangement uses TRBV5-1 and TRBJ1-2; D is possibly TRBD1 (5 bases). Trimming removed 4 bases from V and 1 base from J, with 14 bases in between. Germline values: CDR1 SGHRS, CDR2 YFSETQ. This CDR3 spans 15 amino acids. DNA for the CDR3: TGCGCCAGCAGCCTCCACTGGGGGGGTAACTATGGCTACACCTTC. Amino acids: CASSLHWGGNYGYTF.

The rearrangement uses TRBV6-6 and TRBJ2-3; 11 nucleotides agree with TRBD2. The CDR3 covers 16 residues. From germline, CDR1 is MNHNY and CDR2 SVGAGI (reference sequence). The V segment lost 5 bases and the J segment 2 bases; nucleotides outside the gene matches: 6. Here the CDR3 reads CASSPGLAGFTDTQYF. In DNA, the CDR3 is TGTGCCAGCAGTCCCGGACTAGCGGGCTTCACAGATACGCAGTATTTT.

The rearrangement joins TRBV7-2 to TRBJ2-7; 7 bases are a match to TRBD2. Germline CDR1 is SGHTA and CDR2 is FQGNSA. Germline trimming cut 3 bases from V and 4 bases from J; bases unmatched to any gene: 6. The CDR3 loop spans 14 amino acids. CDR3 protein: CASSFGLVGYEQYF. The CDR3 DNA reads as TGTGCCAGCAGCTTCGGACTAGTTGGGTACGAGCAGTACTTC.

In this sample, this clone turned up once. The chain combines TRBV5-1 with TRBJ1-4; D gene ambiguous. CDR3 size: 12 residues. Between the trimmed V and J ends, which lost 4 bases and 8 bases, there was a span of 9 bases. CDR1 and CDR2 from the germline V gene are SGHRS and YFSETQ. CDR3 region: CASSPPSEKLFF. CDR3 in DNA: TGCGCCAGCAGCCCCCCATCCGAAAAACTGTTTTTT.

Turning to this clone: This same CDR3 is encoded by further DNA sequences in the sample. The V call is TRBV5-1, the J call TRBJ1-4; 7 bases agree with TRBD1. Germline CDR1 is SGHRS and CDR2 is YFSETQ. V trimming: 0 bases; J trimming: 8 bases; junction bases outside the gene matches: 4. This CDR3 comprises 14 residues. In DNA form, the CDR3 reads TGCGCCAGCAGCTTGGGGCAGGGGGGAGAAAAACTGTTTTTT. Translated: CASSLGQGGEKLFF.

J is TRBJ1-2 and V is TRBV12-3 or TRBV12-4; D is unclear. V lost 6 bases and J 8 bases, leaving 13 bases between the germline ends. The CDR3 has 12 residues. CDR3 nucleotides: TGTGCCAGCAGCGCGACGGGAGGGGGCTACACCTTC. It encodes CASSATGGGYTF.

The J gene is TRBJ2-3, the V gene TRBV10-2; 8 nucleotides line up with TRBD1. The CDR3 runs to 15 residues. Germline CDR1 WSHSY, CDR2 SAAADI. V was clipped by 3 bases and J by 1 base; unmatched bases: 3. The CDR3: CASSDPGQGTDTQYF. The CDR3 bases are TGCGCCAGCAGTGACCCGGGACAGGGCACAGATACGCAGTATTTT.

V gene TRBV30 combines with J gene TRBJ2-3, with TRBD2 matching 9 bases. The CDR3 sequence is 12 residues long. The germline CDR1 and CDR2 sequences are GTSNPN and SVGIG (reference sequence). V shed 5 bases, J shed 6 bases, and the junction held 3 bases outside the gene matches. The CDR3 DNA follows: TGTGCCTGGGGCGGGGGGGCGGATACGCAGTATTTT. Protein: CAWGGGADTQYF.